This TCR beta chain was observed in a study of cytomegalovirus exposure and HLA in healthy donors. The table came from immunoSEQ multiplex PCR; TCRdb's copy has only in-frame clones and leaves some out. The data contain about 200,000 clones, about 84% of them singletons. CDR1 is ENHRY and CDR2 is SYGVKD in the germline V gene. V was trimmed by 5 bases and J by 4 bases, leaving 4 bases between them. The CDR3 covers 11 residues. This TCR was recovered from a woman between 18 and 29 years old in good health and CMV-seronegative. What was sequenced was PBMCs. V is TRBV10-3 and J is TRBJ2-3; no clear D. This CDR3 is CAISTSDTQYF. The CDR3 DNA sequence: TGTGCCATCAGTACTTCAGATACGCAGTATTTT.